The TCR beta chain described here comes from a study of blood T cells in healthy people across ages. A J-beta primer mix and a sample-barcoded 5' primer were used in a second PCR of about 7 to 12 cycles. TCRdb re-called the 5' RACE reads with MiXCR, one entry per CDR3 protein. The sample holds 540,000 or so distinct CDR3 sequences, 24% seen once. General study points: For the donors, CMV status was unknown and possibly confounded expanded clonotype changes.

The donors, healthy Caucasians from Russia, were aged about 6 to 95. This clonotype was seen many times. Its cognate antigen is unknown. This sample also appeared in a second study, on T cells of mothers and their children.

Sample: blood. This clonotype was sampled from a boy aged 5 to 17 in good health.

The CDR3 is CSARDTYGDATNEKLFF. CDR3 sequence (DNA): TGCAGTGCTAGAGACACCTACGGGGATGCAACTAATGAAAAACTGTTTTTT. This rearrangement joins TRBV20-1 to TRBJ1-4; no clear D. This CDR3 spans 17 amino acids. Trimming took off 0 bases at V and 0 bases at J, with 14 bases between the two ends. Per germline, CDR1 DFQATT and CDR2 SNEGSKA (reference sequence).